These 31 T cell receptor beta chains were sequenced from one sample in a study of blood T cell repertoires in COVID-19. Data came from immunoSEQ multiplex PCR; TCRdb stores just in-frame clones and leaves some out. The sample carries about 65,000 clones, about 81% recorded once. The sequencing sample was made of peripheral blood. The receptors here all came from a man older than 75 with acute or convalescent COVID-19.

The genes are TRBV3-1 (or the pseudogene TRBV3-2) and TRBJ2-3, with 7 bases identical to TRBD2. The CDR3 runs to 14 residues. Per the germline V gene, CDR1 is LGHDT and CDR2 is YNNKEL (reference sequence). J was trimmed by 14 bases and V by 8 bases; bases with no gene match: 19. The CDR3 DNA sequence: TGTGCCAGCCGCCCCCGGGGGGAATCAGATGCGCGGTATTTT. Translation: CASRPRGESDARYF.

V gene TRBV10-3 combines with J gene TRBJ1-2; a weak D match, TRBD1 (5 bases). Trimming stripped 3 bases from V and 9 bases from J, with 11 bases between. Per germline, CDR1 ENHRY and CDR2 SYGVKD. The CDR3 consists of 12 residues. The DNA for the CDR3 is TGTGCCATCAGTGAAAGCAGGGCTAGCTACACCTTC. It encodes CAISESRASYTF.

V is TRBV7-8 and J is TRBJ2-3; the match to TRBD1 covers 10 bases. J was trimmed by 2 bases and V by 6 bases; bases with no gene match: 2. CDR3 size: 14 residues. Germline V gene data show CDR1 as SGHVS and CDR2 as FQNEAQ. CDR3 nucleotides: TGTGCCAGCAGGGGACAGGGGAACACAGATACGCAGTATTTT. This gives the protein CASRGQGNTDTQYF.

The J gene is TRBJ1-2, the V gene TRBV2; 8 nucleotides match TRBD1. The CDR3 sequence is 14 residues long. CDR1 and CDR2 from the germline V gene are SNHLY and FYNNEI. Trimming cost V 6 bases and J 2 bases; bases outside gene matches: 5. The CDR3 DNA is TGTGCCAGCAGCGGGGACAGGCGAAACTATGGCTACACCTTC. It specifies CASSGDRRNYGYTF.

The rearrangement joins TRBV4-1 to TRBJ1-4, with D possibly matching TRBD1 (5 bases). CDR1 is MGHRA, CDR2 YSYEKL, per germline. CDR3 length: 17 residues. Trimming took 1 base from V and 7 from J, leaving 19 bases between them. The CDR3 DNA is TGCGCCAGCAGCCAAGGCTTGGGGGGTTTTTTAGGTGAAAAACTGTTTTTT. It is translated as CASSQGLGGFLGEKLFF.

CDR3 coding DNA: TGTGCCAGCAGCTTATCCCAGGGCCGACCCCTCCACTTT. Translating gives CASSLSQGRPLHF. This chain joins TRBV7-6 and TRBJ1-6; tentative D call: TRBD1 (5 bases). The CDR3 length is 13 residues. V was shortened by 2 bases and J by 12 bases, with 11 bases between the two germline ends. Germline-derived CDR1 and CDR2 are SGHVS and FNYEAQ.

The chain has TRBV27 and TRBJ2-3, with a weak D call TRBD2 (6 bases). This CDR3 region has 17 residues. The ends were cut back, 6 bases at V and 5 bases at J, with 24 bases in the middle. From germline, CDR1 is MNHEY and CDR2 SMNVEV (reference sequence). CDR3 region: CASRPRSLAPSLDTQYF. DNA for the CDR3: TGTGCCAGCAGACCTCGCTCGCTAGCGCCATCGCTAGATACGCAGTATTTT.

The rearrangement links TRBV30 to TRBJ2-7, with D perhaps TRBD2 (5 bases). CDR3 length equals 13 residues. CDR1 and CDR2 from the germline V gene are GTSNPN and SVGIG (reference sequence). V shed 7 bases and J shed 2 bases, with 15 bases lying between them. The CDR3 protein is CALAPEAPYEQYF. The DNA of the CDR3 is TGTGCCTTGGCCCCGGAGGCTCCCTACGAGCAGTACTTC.

CDR3 DNA sequence: TGTGCCAGCAATCCCGGGACAACGAACACCGGGGAGCTGTTTTTT. This translates into CASNPGTTNTGELFF. The V call is TRBV6-5, the J call TRBJ2-2; TRBD1 might be the D (6 bases). Per the germline V gene, CDR1 is MNHEY and CDR2 is SVGAGI. Trimming took off 7 bases at V and 0 bases at J, with 12 bases between the two ends. The CDR3 extends over 15 amino acids.

The chain carries TRBV11-3 and TRBJ2-2; tentative D call: TRBD2 (7 bases). Germline V gives CDR1 SGHNT, CDR2 YENEEA. The V and J ends lost 7 bases and 2 bases respectively, with 11 bases between them. The CDR3 consists of 14 residues. DNA of the CDR3: TGTGCCAGCAATCCGGGGGGCAACACCGGGGAGCTGTTTTTT. It translates to CASNPGGNTGELFF.

The sample holds a few counts of this clone. The gene calls are TRBV5-1 and TRBJ2-7; 10 nucleotides agree with TRBD2. Per the germline V gene, CDR1 is SGHRS and CDR2 is YFSETQ. The V and J ends lost 1 base and 0 bases, in that order; junction bases with no gene match: 1. This CDR3 has 15 residues. CDR3 DNA: TGCGCCAGCAGCTTGACTAGCGGGGACTCCTACGAGCAGTACTTC. Translating gives CASSLTSGDSYEQYF.

This clone was picked up one time. The chain has TRBV12-3 or TRBV12-4 and TRBJ1-4, with D hard to call. The ends were cut back, 4 bases at V and 8 bases at J, with 5 bases in the middle. The CDR3 runs to 11 residues. CDR3 sequence (DNA): TGTGCCAGCAGTTCTCTGGAAAAACTGTTTTTT. Protein product: CASSSLEKLFF.

The J gene is TRBJ1-5, the V gene TRBV7-2; a weak D match, TRBD1 (5 bases). V lost 1 base to trimming and J lost 7 bases, with 14 bases between them. Germline CDR1 and CDR2: SGHTA and FQGNSA. The CDR3 length is 15 residues. The CDR3 DNA reads as TGTGCCAGCAGCTTAGGTCAGGGTATCGGACAGCCCCAGCATTTT. Protein: CASSLGQGIGQPQHF.

The gene calls are TRBV5-4 and TRBJ2-3, with D possibly matching TRBD2 (7 bases). Germline V gene lookup returns CDR1 SGHNT and CDR2 YYREEE (reference sequence). V lost 9 bases, J lost 11 bases, and 28 bases lay in between. This CDR3 contains 15 residues. CDR3 region: CATGTERGGASGQYF. The CDR3 nucleotides are TGTGCCACCGGAACCGAGCGCGGGGGCGCGAGTGGGCAGTATTTT.

The V call is TRBV7-9, the J call TRBJ2-5; D possibly corresponds to TRBD1 (6 bases). This CDR3 contains 15 residues. V lost 1 base and J lost 1, with 10 bases in between. Per the germline V gene, CDR1 is SEHNR and CDR2 is FQNEAQ (reference sequence). CDR3 bases: TGTGCCAGCAGCTTAGTAGGGACATTCCAAGAGACCCAGTACTTC. It is translated as CASSLVGTFQETQYF.

The V gene is TRBV2, the J gene TRBJ2-7; 8 nucleotides line up with TRBD1. V gave up 5 bases and J gave up 5 bases; unmatched junction bases: 8. Germline V gene sequence: CDR1 SNHLY, CDR2 FYNNEI. The CDR3 is made up of 14 amino acids. In nucleotides, the CDR3 is TGTGCCAGCAGTCGCACTCGACAGGGGCACGAGCAGTACTTC. The encoded protein is CASSRTRQGHEQYF. The full variable domain, in which reference TRBV2 and TRBJ2-7 provide the parts outside the CDR3, is EPEVTQTPSHQVTQMGQEVILRCVPISNHLYFYWYRQILGQKVEFLVSFYNNEISEKSEIFDDQFSVERPDGSNFTLKIRSTKLEDSAMYFCASSRTRQGHEQYFGPGTRLTVT.

This chain uses TRBV19 with TRBJ1-4; D not certain. The CDR3 has 13 amino acids. Looked up from germline, CDR1 is LNHDA and CDR2 is SQIVND (reference sequence). V was pared by 3 bases and J by 8 bases, with 10 bases between. The CDR3 DNA is TGTGCCAGTAGTATGCGGTACCACGAAAAACTGTTTTTT. As protein: CASSMRYHEKLFF.

J is TRBJ1-2 and V is TRBV7-8, with 7 bases matching TRBD1. After removal of 1 base from V and 4 bases from J, the junction contained 3 bases not matched to a gene. This CDR3 contains 14 residues. Germline CDR1 reads SGHVS; CDR2 reads FQNEAQ. CDR3 DNA: TGTGCCAGCAGCTTAGGGACAGGCGGCTATGGCTACACCTTC. Its translation is CASSLGTGGYGYTF.

This chain joins TRBV5-6 and TRBJ1-2; 11 nucleotides match TRBD1. V gave up 4 bases and J gave up 8 bases; unmatched junction bases: 10. The CDR3 is 15 residues long. The germline gives CDR1 SGHDT, CDR2 YYEEEE. In DNA, the CDR3 is TGTGCCAGCAGCCGGGGCGGACAGGGGGCGCGAGGCTACACCTTC. It translates to CASSRGGQGARGYTF.

The chain is built from TRBV7-9 and TRBJ2-5; D unresolved. V was clipped by 1 base and J by 8 bases, with 8 bases between them. The CDR3 spans 12 residues. Germline V gene lookup returns CDR1 SEHNR and CDR2 FQNEAQ (reference sequence). DNA of the CDR3: TGTGCCAGCAGCTTAGAATCCAGTACCCAGTACTTC. Its translation is CASSLESSTQYF.

The V call is TRBV7-9, the J call TRBJ2-7; D gene uncertain. The CDR3 length is 12 residues. Germline V gives CDR1 SEHNR, CDR2 FQNEAQ (reference sequence). Trimming shortened V by 2 bases and J by 6 bases, and 8 bases separated the two germline ends. The CDR3 loop is CASSLSVAEQYF. In DNA form, the CDR3 reads TGTGCCAGCAGCTTATCAGTCGCCGAGCAGTACTTC.

This chain joins TRBV7-2 and TRBJ2-1; TRBD2 agrees at 8 bases. The CDR3 spans 14 residues. Germline V gene data show CDR1 as SGHTA and CDR2 as FQGNSA. V lost 5 bases, J lost 9 bases, and 9 bases stayed unmatched. The CDR3 DNA follows: TGTGCCAGCAGCCCAGGGGTCAGCGGGAGTGAGCAGTTCTTC. Translating gives CASSPGVSGSEQFF.

This rearrangement joins TRBV18 to TRBJ2-3, with D possibly TRBD1 on 5 matching bases. V gave up 5 bases and J gave up 2 bases, with 20 bases separating them. The CDR3 extends over 17 amino acids. Germline V gene data show CDR1 as KGHSH and CDR2 as LQKENI. CDR3 residues: CASSKTTDSPATDTQYF. DNA of the CDR3: TGTGCCAGCTCAAAAACCACCGACAGCCCAGCCACAGATACGCAGTATTTT.

The V and J genes are TRBV7-6 and TRBJ1-1, with D perhaps TRBD1 (5 bases). Trimming removed 1 base from V and 5 bases from J, with 20 bases in between. The CDR3 has 17 amino acids. CDR1 is SGHVS, CDR2 FNYEAQ, per germline. CDR3 coding DNA: TGTGCCAGCAGCTTAGGAGGTAGGGGTTATCTCGGGACTGAAGCTTTCTTT. This encodes CASSLGGRGYLGTEAFF.

This chain uses TRBV20-1 with TRBJ1-1, with D hard to call. CDR3 length: 11 amino acids. Trimming pared 2 bases from V and 7 bases from J, leaving 8 bases between. Germline-derived CDR1 and CDR2 are DFQATT and SNEGSKA (reference sequence). The CDR3 here is CSARNRDEAFF. The CDR3 DNA is TGCAGTGCTAGAAACAGAGATGAAGCTTTCTTT.

V is TRBV5-1 and J is TRBJ2-7; maybe TRBD2 (6 bases). Trimming shortened V by 1 base and J by 0 bases, and 8 bases separated the two germline ends. The CDR3 spans 14 residues. Looked up from germline, CDR1 is SGHRS and CDR2 is YFSETQ. This chain's CDR3 is CASSLNGGSYEQYF. In DNA form, the CDR3 reads TGCGCCAGCAGCTTGAACGGGGGCTCCTACGAGCAGTACTTC.

This sequence joins TRBV12-3 or TRBV12-4 and TRBJ1-4; 12 nucleotides align to TRBD1. There are 13 residues in the CDR3. The V and J ends lost 10 bases and 8 bases, in that order; junction bases with no gene match: 5. Here the CDR3 reads CATSGTGGEKLFF. CDR3 coding DNA: TGTGCCACCTCCGGGACAGGGGGCGAAAAACTGTTTTTT.

The chain uses TRBV5-1 and TRBJ2-5; D is unclear. V lost 2 bases and J 5 bases, leaving 10 bases between the germline ends. The CDR3 has 13 residues. Germline CDR1 reads SGHRS; CDR2 reads YFSETQ. CDR3 region: CASSFQVSETQYF. The CDR3 nucleotides are TGCGCCAGCAGCTTTCAGGTTTCGGAGACCCAGTACTTC.

The J gene is TRBJ2-7, the V gene TRBV10-3; tentative D call: TRBD1 (5 bases). Germline-derived CDR1 and CDR2 are ENHRY and SYGVKD. This CDR3 has 12 amino acids. Trimming removed 11 bases from V and 8 bases from J, with 19 bases in between. The CDR3 nucleotides read TGTGCCCCAGGGAAAGGGGCCGTAAAGCAGTACTTC. Encoded protein: CAPGKGAVKQYF.

This clone was observed a handful of times. The chain uses TRBV7-9 and TRBJ1-5; D gene ambiguous. Deletions cut 0 bases from V and 5 bases from J, with 8 bases between. This CDR3 has 14 amino acids. Germline values: CDR1 SEHNR, CDR2 FQNEAQ (reference sequence). This CDR3 is CASSLASQDQPQHF. The CDR3 coding sequence is TGTGCCAGCAGCTTAGCGAGTCAGGATCAGCCCCAGCATTTT.

The rearrangement joins TRBV5-4 to TRBJ2-1; unclear D gene. Germline assignment: CDR1 SGHNT and CDR2 YYREEE (reference sequence). Trimming took off 0 bases at V and 8 bases at J, with 12 bases between the two ends. This CDR3 is built from 14 residues. In nucleotides, the CDR3 is TGTGCCAGCAGCTTGGACCTCCCGGTGGATGAGCAGTTCTTC. This codes for CASSLDLPVDEQFF.